The sequence of this TCR beta chain was determined in a study of T cell responses to AZD1222 COVID-19 vaccine. The repertoire was sequenced with immunoSEQ multiplex PCR; TCRdb's copy has only in-frame clones and lacks some. Here the sample spans 130,000 or so clones, 92% being singletons. This CDR3 has 13 residues. Trimming removed 3 bases from V and 3 bases from J, with 8 bases in between. Germline V gives CDR1 MDHEN, CDR2 SYDVKM. As concerns this clone: Its antigen is still unknown.

Notes on the study in general: It should be noted that donors were predominantly white British and more often female, and clonal diversity was possibly underestimated.

The gene calls are TRBV28 and TRBJ1-2, with TRBD1 as a possible D gene (5 bases). The source of this sequence is an adult in good health. Here the sequenced sample was peripheral blood, taken on day 0 of AZD1222 vaccination. CDR3: CASSFQGHYGYTF. Written as DNA, the CDR3 is TGTGCCAGCAGTTTTCAGGGTCACTATGGCTACACCTTC.